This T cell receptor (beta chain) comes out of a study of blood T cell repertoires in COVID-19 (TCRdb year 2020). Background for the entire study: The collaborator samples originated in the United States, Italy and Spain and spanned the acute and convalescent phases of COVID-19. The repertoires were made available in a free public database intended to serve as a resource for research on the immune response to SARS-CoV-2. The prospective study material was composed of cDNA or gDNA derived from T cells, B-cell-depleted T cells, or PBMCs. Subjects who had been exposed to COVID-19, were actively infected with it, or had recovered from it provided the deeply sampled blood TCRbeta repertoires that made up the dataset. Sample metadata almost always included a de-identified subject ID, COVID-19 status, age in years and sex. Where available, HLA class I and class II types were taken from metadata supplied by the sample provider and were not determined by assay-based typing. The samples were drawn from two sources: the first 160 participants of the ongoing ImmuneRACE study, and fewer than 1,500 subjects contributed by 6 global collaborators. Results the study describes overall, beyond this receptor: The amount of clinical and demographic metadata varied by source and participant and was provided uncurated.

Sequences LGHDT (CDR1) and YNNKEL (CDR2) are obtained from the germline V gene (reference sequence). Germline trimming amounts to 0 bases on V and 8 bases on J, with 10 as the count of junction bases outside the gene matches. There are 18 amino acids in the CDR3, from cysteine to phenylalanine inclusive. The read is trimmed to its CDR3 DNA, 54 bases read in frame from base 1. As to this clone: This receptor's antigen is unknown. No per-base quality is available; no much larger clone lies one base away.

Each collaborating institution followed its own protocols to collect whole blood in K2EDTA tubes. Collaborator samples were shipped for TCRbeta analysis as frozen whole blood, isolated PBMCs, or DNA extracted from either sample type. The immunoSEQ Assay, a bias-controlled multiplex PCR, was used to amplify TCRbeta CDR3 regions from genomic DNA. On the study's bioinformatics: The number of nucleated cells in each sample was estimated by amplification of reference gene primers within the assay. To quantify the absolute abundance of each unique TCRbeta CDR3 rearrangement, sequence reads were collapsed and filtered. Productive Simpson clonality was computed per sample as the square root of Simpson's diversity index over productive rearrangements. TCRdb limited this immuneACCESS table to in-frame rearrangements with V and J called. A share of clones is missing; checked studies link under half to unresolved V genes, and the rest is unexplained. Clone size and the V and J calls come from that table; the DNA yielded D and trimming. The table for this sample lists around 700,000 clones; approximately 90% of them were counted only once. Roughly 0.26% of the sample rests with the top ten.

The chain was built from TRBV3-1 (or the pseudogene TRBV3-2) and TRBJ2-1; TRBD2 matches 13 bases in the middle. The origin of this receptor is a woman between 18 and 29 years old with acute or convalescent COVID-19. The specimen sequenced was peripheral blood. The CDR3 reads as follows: CASSQDPRLAGGGDEQFF. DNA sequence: TGTGCCAGCAGCCAAGATCCCCGACTAGCGGGGGGCGGCGATGAGCAGTTCTTC.